These 9 T cell receptor beta chains share one sample of origin, sequenced in a study of blood T cell repertoires in COVID-19. Sequenced by immunoSEQ multiplex PCR; TCRdb stores in-frame clones only, minus some. This table holds 200,000 to 250,000 clones, 80% to 85% found once. The sample comprised peripheral blood. Source of these receptors: a woman at least 80 years old with active or convalescent COVID-19.

This rearrangement joins TRBV4-2 to TRBJ1-5, with 10 bases aligning to TRBD1. The CDR3 length is 17 residues. Germline values: CDR1 LGHNA, CDR2 YNFKEQ. J gave up 3 bases and V 0 bases, and 5 bases lay outside the gene matches. The CDR3: CASSQDGTGDFNQPQHF. The CDR3 DNA reads as TGTGCCAGCAGCCAAGATGGGACAGGGGACTTCAATCAGCCCCAGCATTTT.

The rearrangement links TRBV9 to TRBJ2-2, with 8 bases matching TRBD2. Germline V gene sequence: CDR1 SGDLS, CDR2 YYNGEE. The length of the CDR3 is 18 residues. V gave up 1 base and J gave up 6 bases; unmatched junction bases: 14. The DNA for the CDR3 is TGTGCCAGCAGCGTAACTAGCGGAACCCCCCGCGGTTCCGGGGAGCTGTTTTTT. It specifies CASSVTSGTPRGSGELFF.

The CDR3 DNA sequence: TGTGCCAGCAGCGAATTGGGACAGTTTAATGAAAAACTGTTTTTT. Protein sequence: CASSELGQFNEKLFF. The V call is TRBV11-3, the J call TRBJ1-4, with 7 bases that match TRBD1. Germline assignment: CDR1 SGHNT and CDR2 YENEEA. J lost 4 bases, V lost 5 bases, and 7 bases had no gene match. CDR3 length equals 15 residues.

The chain has TRBV5-4 and TRBJ2-2; 7 bases are shared with TRBD2. Losses at the gene ends were 0 bases for V and 1 base for J; bases not matched to a gene: 3. Germline loops: CDR1 SGHNT, CDR2 YYREEE (reference sequence). This CDR3 spans 16 amino acids. Written as DNA, the CDR3 is TGTGCCAGCAGCTTGGTTCTAGCGGTGAACACCGGGGAGCTGTTTTTT. Translating gives CASSLVLAVNTGELFF. Together with reference TRBV5-4 and TRBJ2-2, the CDR3 gives the full variable domain: ETGVTQSPTHLIKTRGQQVTLRCSSQSGHNTVSWYQQALGQGPQFIFQYYREEENGRGNFPPRFSGLQFPNYSSELNVNALELDDSALYLCASSLVLAVNTGELFFGEGSRLTVL.

The sample holds one count of this clone. This chain connects TRBV7-9 to TRBJ2-5; D gene ambiguous. This CDR3 region has 14 residues. The germline CDR1 and CDR2 sequences are SEHNR and FQNEAQ (reference sequence). Trimming shortened V by 7 bases and J by 2 bases, and 14 bases separated the two germline ends. CDR3 nucleotide sequence: TGTGCCAGCACCATGAGTTTTCGACAAGAGACCCAGTACTTC. Residues: CASTMSFRQETQYF. Based on the CDR3 plus reference TRBV7-9 and TRBJ2-5, the full variable domain is DTGVSQNPRHKITKRGQNVTFRCDPISEHNRLYWYRQTLGQGPEFLTYFQNEAQLEKSRLLSDRFSAERPKGSFSTLEIQRTEQGDSAMYLCASTMSFRQETQYFGPGTRLLVL.

The CDR3 nucleotides read TGCGCCAGCAGCTTGGGCGGGTATCGGAGCTATGGCTACACCTTC. It specifies CASSLGGYRSYGYTF. The chain joins TRBV5-1 to TRBJ1-2, with D unresolved. In germline, CDR1 is SGHRS, CDR2 YFSETQ. The germline V and J ends were trimmed by 0 bases and 4 bases, with 13 bases remaining between them. CDR3 length: 15 amino acids. The whole variable domain, remainder taken from reference TRBV5-1 and TRBJ1-2, is KAGVTQTPRYLIKTRGQQVTLSCSPISGHRSVSWYQQTPGQGLQFLFEYFSETQRNKGNFPGRFSGRQFSNSRSEMNVSTLELGDSALYLCASSLGGYRSYGYTFGSGTRLTVV.

This sequence joins TRBV2 and TRBJ2-5; TRBD2 matches at 10 bases. The CDR3 runs 13 residues. V shed 9 bases and J 5 bases; nucleotides not matched to a gene: 6. The germline CDR1 and CDR2 sequences are SNHLY and FYNNEI. CDR3 protein: CASSGAGGETQYF. CDR3 DNA sequence: TGTGCCAGTTCGGGAGCGGGGGGGGAGACCCAGTACTTC.

This clone came up once. The chain couples TRBV4-1 to TRBJ1-2, with TRBD1 as a possible D gene (5 bases). V lost 1 base and J 5 bases, leaving 20 bases between the germline ends. Per the germline V gene, CDR1 is MGHRA and CDR2 is YSYEKL. The CDR3 totals 17 residues. CDR3 amino acids: CASSQGPEWRGGYGYTF. The CDR3 DNA is TGCGCCAGCAGCCAAGGCCCCGAGTGGAGGGGCGGGTATGGCTACACCTTC.

The J gene is TRBJ1-2, the V gene TRBV9, with 11 bases matching TRBD1. Germline trimming cut 5 bases from V and 11 bases from J; bases unmatched to any gene: 17. The CDR3 has 16 residues. Germline V gives CDR1 SGDLS, CDR2 YYNGEE. CDR3 amino acids: CASRTQGTGGSSRYTF. CDR3 nucleotides: TGTGCCAGCAGAACCCAGGGGACAGGGGGTAGCAGTAGATACACCTTC.